The entry that follows covers one T cell receptor (beta chain) sequence. Its antigen is unknown. Per-nucleotide qualities are absent, and no much larger clonotype sits a single base away. This specimen belongs to a study of blood T cell repertoires in COVID-19 (dated by TCRdb to 2020 to 2021). Context from the whole study: Samples from collaborators originated in the United States, Italy and Spain and spanned both the acute and convalescent phases of COVID-19. The prospective study material was composed of cDNA or gDNA derived from T cells, B-cell-depleted T cells, or PBMCs. Subjects who had been exposed to COVID-19, were actively infected with it, or had recovered from it provided the deeply sampled blood TCRbeta repertoires that made up the dataset. The repertoires were released in a freely available public database intended as a resource for research on the immune response to SARS-CoV-2. The samples were drawn from the first 160 participants of the ongoing ImmuneRACE study and from over 950 subjects provided by 6 global collaborators. A de-identified subject ID, COVID-19 status, age in years and sex were almost always included in the sample metadata. Where available, HLA class I and class II types were obtained from metadata supplied by the sample provider rather than from assay-based typing. Overall study results and their limits: How much clinical and demographic metadata was included differed by source and by participant, and the metadata was provided uncurated.

Each collaborating institution followed its own protocols to collect whole blood in K2EDTA tubes. Collaborator samples were shipped for TCRbeta analysis as frozen whole blood, isolated PBMCs, or DNA extracted from either sample type. CDR1 and CDR2, looked up from the germline V gene, are KGHSH and LQKENI. Deletion took 6 bases off V and 4 bases off J, with a span of 10 bases between the germline ends. From the cysteine through the phenylalanine, the CDR3 covers 14 amino acids. Left in the record is the CDR3 DNA by itself, 42 bases read in frame from the first base. TCRbeta CDR3 regions were amplified from genomic DNA by means of the immunoSEQ Assay, a bias-controlled multiplex PCR. From the authors' description of their analysis: The number of nucleated cells in each sample was estimated by amplification of reference gene primers within the assay. To quantify the absolute abundance of each unique TCRbeta CDR3 rearrangement, sequence reads were collapsed and filtered. For each sample, productive Simpson clonality was calculated by taking the square root of Simpson's diversity index across productive rearrangements. Held by TCRdb, this immuneACCESS table contains in-frame sequences only and omits some clones. Under half of the omission traces to an unresolved V gene where checked; the cause of the rest is unknown. That table is the source of V, J and clone size, and D and trimming were worked out from the DNA. The sample yields 170,000 or so clones; just under 80% were counted once. The top ten hold about 6.5% of the sample.

This receptor was taken from a man in his 70s with active or convalescent COVID-19. Sequencing was performed on peripheral blood. Recombination connected TRBV18 to TRBJ1-6; 5 matching bases give a weak D call of TRBD1. The nucleotide sequence reads as follows: TGTGCCAGCTCCATGACAGAGTATAATTCACCCCTCCACTTT. This sequence encodes CASSMTEYNSPLHF.